The TCR beta chain under discussion was sequenced for a study of blood T cell repertoires in COVID-19. Turning to the study itself: Collection of acute and convalescent COVID-19 samples took place in the United States, Italy and Spain. Nucleic acid was either cDNA or gDNA, and it came from T cells, B-cell-depleted T cells, or PBMCs.

TCRdb's copy holds only in-frame clones and misses some; the assay was immunoSEQ multiplex PCR. Seen here are some 80,000 clones, approximately 90% observed once, and the top ten hold 2.6%. V lost 0 bases and J 1 base, leaving 13 bases between the germline ends. The CDR3 runs 17 residues. Germline values: CDR1 SGHTA, CDR2 FQGNSA. This rearrangement joins TRBV7-2 to TRBJ1-5, with D possibly TRBD1 on 5 matching bases. The TCR originated in a man between 50 and 59 years old with COVID-19, enrolled during active disease. Sequenced: peripheral blood. The CDR3 coding sequence is TGTGCCAGCAGCTTAGCGTTCGGGGGGACGAGCAATCAGCCCCAGCATTTT. This codes for CASSLAFGGTSNQPQHF. Full variable domain (rest looked up from reference TRBV7-2 and TRBJ1-5): GAGVSQSPSNKVTEKGKDVELRCDPISGHTALYWYRQSLGQGLEFLIYFQGNSAPDKSGLPSDRFSAERTGGSVSTLTIQRTQQEDSAVYLCASSLAFGGTSNQPQHFGDGTRLSIL.